Presented here are 16 T cell receptor beta chains from one specimen sequenced in a study of identical twins. TCRdb fed the 5' RACE reads into MiXCR, producing one record per CDR3 protein. Here the sample spans 1.5 million to 2 million distinct CDR3 sequences, around a third being singletons. The sample was cord blood. These receptors were obtained from a newborn girl in good health.

This clonotype has only one observation. The CDR3 is CASTEGGGGADTQYF. CDR3 nucleotides: TGTGCCAGTACTGAGGGCGGAGGCGGCGCAGATACGCAGTATTTT. The genes are TRBV19 and TRBJ2-3, with D maybe TRBD2 (5 bases). Per the germline V gene, CDR1 is LNHDA and CDR2 is SQIVND (reference sequence). V gave up 7 bases and J gave up 4 bases, with 18 bases separating them. The CDR3 has 15 amino acids. The full variable domain, rest sourced from reference TRBV19 and TRBJ2-3, is DGGITQSPKYLFRKEGQNVTLSCEQNLNHDAMYWYRQDPGQGLRLIYYSQIVNDFQKGDIAEGYSVSREKKESFPLTVTSAQKNPTAFYLCASTEGGGGADTQYFGPGTRLTVL.

This clonotype came up a few times. The chain employs TRBV28 and TRBJ2-4; 8 nucleotides agree with TRBD1. The CDR3 is 16 amino acids. Germline V lookup: CDR1 MDHEN, CDR2 SYDVKM. The V segment lost 4 bases and the J segment 1 base; nucleotides outside the gene matches: 6. The CDR3, as DNA: TGTGCCAGCAGTTACCCAGGGGGCAACGCCAAAAACATTCAGTACTTC. Its protein is CASSYPGGNAKNIQYF.

This clonotype was counted between two and nine times. V gene TRBV10-3 combines with J gene TRBJ1-2, with TRBD1 matching 9 bases. CDR3 size: 20 residues. The V and J ends lost 4 bases and 3 bases, in that order; junction bases with no gene match: 21. Germline lookup yields CDR1 ENHRY and CDR2 SYGVKD. For the CDR3, the DNA is TGTGCCATCAGTGCTAGAAAGTCGACAGGGGGTCTAAGGGGAGACTATGGCTACACCTTC. It is translated as CAISARKSTGGLRGDYGYTF.

This clonotype occurred a few times. The chain has TRBV27 and TRBJ1-6, with TRBD1 matching over 8 bases. The CDR3 totals 17 residues. CDR1 is MNHEY, CDR2 SMNVEV, per germline (reference sequence). The V and J ends lost 5 bases and 6 bases, in that order; junction bases with no gene match: 12. CDR3 sequence: CASSPTSTGDFNSPLHF. The CDR3 region has the DNA TGTGCCAGCAGTCCAACATCGACAGGGGACTTTAATTCACCCCTCCACTTT.

The table lists this clonotype with a count of one. A far larger clone is a single base away, which makes a read error likely. V and J are TRBV29-1 and TRBJ2-7; D remains unclear. V was shortened by 5 bases and J by 2 bases, with 4 bases between the two germline ends. Germline CDR1 is SQVTM and CDR2 is ANQGSEA. The CDR3 length is 10 residues. CDR3 DNA sequence: TGCAGCGTTTGTACCTACGAGCAGTACTTC. Its translation is CSVCTYEQYF.

The chain joins TRBV20-1 to TRBJ1-1; weak D call: TRBD1 (5 bases). Trimming stripped 1 base from V and 2 bases from J, with 11 bases between. Germline V lookup: CDR1 DFQATT, CDR2 SNEGSKA (reference sequence). The CDR3 spans 14 residues. CDR3 in DNA: TGCAGTGCTAGAGCCCAGGGCGATAACACTGAAGCTTTCTTT. Encoded protein: CSARAQGDNTEAFF.

In this sample, this clonotype turned up a few times. The rearrangement uses TRBV24-1 and TRBJ2-5, with 7 bases identical to TRBD1. Losses at the gene ends were 2 bases for V and 2 bases for J; bases not matched to a gene: 4. The CDR3 runs 15 residues. Germline V gives CDR1 KGHDR, CDR2 SFDVKD. The CDR3 DNA reads as TGTGCCACCAGTGATTCCGGGACAGCTCAAGAGACCCAGTACTTC. Residues: CATSDSGTAQETQYF.

The rearrangement joins TRBV24-1 to TRBJ1-5, with D possibly matching TRBD1 (6 bases). Germline V gives CDR1 KGHDR, CDR2 SFDVKD. V was pared by 5 bases and J by 3 bases, with 19 bases between. There are 17 residues in the CDR3. CDR3 nucleotides: TGTGCCACCAGTGCAGGGGTTGGAATACCTTTCAATCAGCCCCAGCATTTT. It yields the protein CATSAGVGIPFNQPQHF.

This clonotype was seen once. This sequence joins TRBV7-2 and TRBJ1-5; D not certain. Germline V CDR1 and CDR2: SGHTA, FQGNSA. The CDR3 sequence is 15 residues long. V lost 1 base and J lost 5, with 12 bases in between. In nucleotides, the CDR3 is TGTGCCAGCAGCTTAGTACGCGCGCTCGATCAGCCCCAGCATTTT. This codes for CASSLVRALDQPQHF.

V usage is TRBV5-1 and J usage is TRBJ1-1; TRBD1 might be the D (5 bases). The CDR3 contains 18 residues. V was trimmed by 3 bases and J by 3 bases, leaving 24 bases between them. Germline assignment: CDR1 SGHRS and CDR2 YFSETQ. The CDR3 DNA is TGCGCCAGCAGCTCTTTAAGGCCCTTACAGGACGGGGACACTGAAGCTTTCTTT. This translates into CASSSLRPLQDGDTEAFF.

This clonotype has a handful of counts. The chain combines TRBV20-1 with TRBJ1-4; TRBD1 is a possible D gene (5 bases). The CDR3 runs 14 residues. V lost 0 bases to trimming and J lost 7 bases, with 12 bases between them. Per the germline V gene, CDR1 is DFQATT and CDR2 is SNEGSKA (reference sequence). CDR3 sequence reads: CSARDGRAREKLFF. CDR3 DNA: TGCAGTGCTAGAGATGGCAGGGCCCGTGAAAAACTGTTTTTT.

This clonotype was observed at least ten times. Here the CDR3 reads CASSLWLGGETQYF. The CDR3 nucleotides are TGTGCCAGCAGTTTATGGCTAGGAGGAGAGACCCAGTACTTC. This sequence joins TRBV28 and TRBJ2-5, with D perhaps matching TRBD2 (5 bases). The CDR3 sequence is 14 residues long. The V gene lost 0 bases and the J gene lost 4 bases, with 9 bases spanning the gap. CDR1 is MDHEN, CDR2 SYDVKM, per germline.

This chain uses TRBV27 with TRBJ2-1; a possible D gene is TRBD2 (6 bases). The V end lost 5 bases, the J end lost 7 bases, and 12 bases lay between the germline ends. The CDR3 length is 13 residues. Germline CDR1 is MNHEY and CDR2 is SMNVEV (reference sequence). CDR3 amino acids: CASSRTMSNEQFF. The CDR3 DNA is TGTGCCAGCAGTAGGACTATGAGTAATGAGCAGTTCTTC.

This clonotype was recorded only once. V gene TRBV20-1 combines with J gene TRBJ2-7; D might be TRBD1 (6 bases). The V gene lost 0 bases and the J gene lost 2 bases, with 11 bases spanning the gap. Per the germline V gene, CDR1 is DFQATT and CDR2 is SNEGSKA (reference sequence). The CDR3 runs to 14 residues. DNA for the CDR3: TGCAGTGCTAGAGATACTTGGGGGCCCTACGAGCAGTACTTC. It translates to CSARDTWGPYEQYF.

A few counts support this clonotype. The chain couples TRBV6-2 or TRBV6-3 to TRBJ2-4; 11 bases map to TRBD1. The J call may be in error: the DNA end matches TRBJ2-7 better. The CDR3 consists of 17 residues. Germline V gene data show CDR1 as MNHEY and CDR2 as SVGEGT. In nucleotides, the CDR3 is TGTGCCAGCAGCCGCGGACAGGGGGCGGCCCCCCTCTACGAGCAGTACTTC. Its translation: CASSRGQGAAPLYEQYF.

This clonotype was picked up many times. The chain has TRBV27 and TRBJ1-2; D unresolved. Germline CDR1 MNHEY, CDR2 SMNVEV (reference sequence). This CDR3 region has 15 residues. With 5 bases removed from V and 0 bases from J, the gap between germline ends came to 13 bases. The CDR3: CASSPRGRANYGYTF. The CDR3 nucleotides are TGTGCCAGCAGTCCCCGAGGGCGCGCTAACTATGGCTACACCTTC.